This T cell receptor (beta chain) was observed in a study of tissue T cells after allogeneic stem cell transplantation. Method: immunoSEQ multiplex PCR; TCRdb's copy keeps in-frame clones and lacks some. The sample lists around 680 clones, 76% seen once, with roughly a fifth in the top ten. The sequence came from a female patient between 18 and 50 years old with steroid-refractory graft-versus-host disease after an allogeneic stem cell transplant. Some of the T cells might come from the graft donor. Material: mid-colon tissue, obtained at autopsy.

The CDR3 region is CSVEVGGTPYNEQFF. The CDR3 DNA follows: TGCAGCGTTGAGGTCGGGGGGACCCCCTACAATGAGCAGTTCTTC. The V call is TRBV29-1, the J call TRBJ2-1; TRBD2 matches at 7 bases. The CDR3 is made up of 15 amino acids. Trimming took 3 bases from V and 2 from J; bases not matched to a gene: 7. Germline-derived CDR1 and CDR2 are SQVTM and ANQGSEA.